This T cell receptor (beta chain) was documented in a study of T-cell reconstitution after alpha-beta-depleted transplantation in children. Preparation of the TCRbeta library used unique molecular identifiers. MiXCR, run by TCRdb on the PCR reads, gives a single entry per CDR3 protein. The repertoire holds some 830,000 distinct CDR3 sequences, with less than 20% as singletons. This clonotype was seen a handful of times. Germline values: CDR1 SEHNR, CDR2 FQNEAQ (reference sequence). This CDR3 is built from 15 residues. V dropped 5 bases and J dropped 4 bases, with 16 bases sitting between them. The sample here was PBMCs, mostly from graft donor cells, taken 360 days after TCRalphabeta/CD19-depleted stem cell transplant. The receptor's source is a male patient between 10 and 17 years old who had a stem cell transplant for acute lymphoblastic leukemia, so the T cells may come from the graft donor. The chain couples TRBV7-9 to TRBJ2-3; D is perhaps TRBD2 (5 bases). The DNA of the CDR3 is TGTGCCAGCAGCCCCCATGCGGGCCGCGCAGATACGCAGTATTTT. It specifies CASSPHAGRADTQYF.